This T cell receptor (beta chain) was sequenced for a study of T cell responses to AZD1222 COVID-19 vaccine. Study information: Pooled together were second doses at about 4 or about 12 weeks.

This clone was recorded only once. This CDR3 has 17 amino acids. Trimming removed 4 bases from V and 4 bases from J; junction bases left unmatched: 12. CDR1 SGDLS and CDR2 YYNGEE come from the germline V gene. The repertoire was sequenced with immunoSEQ multiplex PCR; TCRdb's copy has only in-frame clones and lacks some. The sample carries fewer than 130,000 clones, nearly 90% recorded once. The sequencing here drew on peripheral blood, taken on day 0 of AZD1222 vaccination. The clonotype originates from an adult in good health. The rearrangement links TRBV9 to TRBJ2-1; TRBD2 agrees at 9 bases. CDR3 bases: TGTGCCAGCAGCCCCCGACTAGCGGAGAGTCCTTACAATGAGCAGTTCTTC. This encodes CASSPRLAESPYNEQFF.